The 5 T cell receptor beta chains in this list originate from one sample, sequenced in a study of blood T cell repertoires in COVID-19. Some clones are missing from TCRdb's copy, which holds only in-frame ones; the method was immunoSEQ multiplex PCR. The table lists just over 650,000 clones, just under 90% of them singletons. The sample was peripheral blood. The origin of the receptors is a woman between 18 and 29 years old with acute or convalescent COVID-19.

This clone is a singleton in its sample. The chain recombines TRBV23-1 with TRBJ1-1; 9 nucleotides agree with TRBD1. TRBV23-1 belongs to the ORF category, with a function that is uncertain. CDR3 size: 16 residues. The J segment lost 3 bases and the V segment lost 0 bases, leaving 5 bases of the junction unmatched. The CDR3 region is CASSQSRDRADTEAFF. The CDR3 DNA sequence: TGCGCCAGCAGTCAATCGAGGGACAGGGCCGACACTGAAGCTTTCTTT.

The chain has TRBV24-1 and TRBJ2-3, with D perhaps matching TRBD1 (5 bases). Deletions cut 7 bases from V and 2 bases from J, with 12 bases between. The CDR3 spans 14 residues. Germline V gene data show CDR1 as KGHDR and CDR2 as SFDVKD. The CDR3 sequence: CATSQTRATDTQYF. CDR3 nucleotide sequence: TGTGCCACCAGCCAGACCAGGGCCACAGATACGCAGTATTTT.

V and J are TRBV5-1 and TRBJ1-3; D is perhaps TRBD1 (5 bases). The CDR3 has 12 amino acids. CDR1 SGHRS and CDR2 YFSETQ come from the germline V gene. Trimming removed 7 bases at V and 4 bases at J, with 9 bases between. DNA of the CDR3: TGCGCCAGCGCAGGGTACGGAAACACCATATATTTT. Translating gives CASAGYGNTIYF.

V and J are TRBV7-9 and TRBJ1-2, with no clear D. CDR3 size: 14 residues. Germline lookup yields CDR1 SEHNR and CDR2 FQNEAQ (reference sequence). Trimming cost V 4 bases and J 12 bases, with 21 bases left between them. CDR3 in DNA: TGTGCCAGCAGCTCCAGCGAGGTGCAGTCTCTAAACACCTTC. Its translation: CASSSSEVQSLNTF.

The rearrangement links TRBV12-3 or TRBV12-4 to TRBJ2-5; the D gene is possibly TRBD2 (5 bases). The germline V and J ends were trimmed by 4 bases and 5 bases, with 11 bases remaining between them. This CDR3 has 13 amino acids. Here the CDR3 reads CASSWRRYETQYF. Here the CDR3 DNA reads TGTGCCAGCAGTTGGAGGAGGTATGAGACCCAGTACTTC.